Sequencing of this T cell receptor (beta chain) was carried out in a study of shared clonotypes between healthy human individuals. Germline CDR1 reads SGHRS; CDR2 reads YFSETQ. J gave up 2 bases and V 0 bases, and 0 bases lay outside the gene matches. The length of the CDR3 is 14 residues. TCRdb's table, derived via immunoSEQ multiplex PCR, lists solely in-frame clones and lacks some. This sample has roughly 2.5 million clones, with approximately 92% found just once. The sample holds a few counts of this clone. At the DNA level, this CDR3 is encoded by other sequences in the same sample as well. The rearrangement uses TRBV5-1 and TRBJ2-5; 8 positions agree with TRBD2. The clonotype was recovered from a man younger than 35 in good health. Specimen: naive CD4+ T cells sorted from blood. Subset in this sample: CD45RA+ positively selected. CDR3: CASSLAGGQETQYF. The DNA of the CDR3 is TGCGCCAGCAGCTTGGCGGGGGGGCAAGAGACCCAGTACTTC.